This entry is about one T cell receptor beta chain. The antigen is not known. V was shortened by 7 bases and J by 5 bases, with 10 bases between the two germline ends. CDR1 and CDR2 (germline): MDHEN, SYDVKM. The CDR3 runs to 12 residues. Libraries were prepared by immunoSEQ multiplex PCR; TCRdb keeps only in-frame clonotypes and omits some of them. The repertoire holds fewer than 120,000 clones, with 80% to 90% as singletons. This specimen comes from a study of T cell responses to AZD1222 COVID-19 vaccine. Study results and limitations: All repertoire sampling was performed exclusively after the peak T cell response. Clonal diversity was possibly underestimated, and the donors were mostly white British, with more females. Spike was spanned by vaccine-associated CD4 TCRs, with dominance at 160-218 and 743-854.

The sequence was collected from an adult who received the AZD1222 COVID-19 vaccine. The source material was peripheral blood, sampled 28 days after the second AZD1222 dose. The chain carries TRBV28 and TRBJ2-3, with D possibly TRBD2 on 5 matching bases. CDR3: CASTGKLDTQYF. The DNA of the CDR3 is TGTGCCAGCACCGGGAAGCTAGATACGCAGTATTTT. The full variable domain, in which reference TRBV28 and TRBJ2-3 provide the parts outside the CDR3, is DVKVTQSSRYLVKRTGEKVFLECVQDMDHENMFWYRQDPGLGLRLIYFSYDVKMKEKGDIPEGYSVSREKKERFSLILESASTNQTSMYLCASTGKLDTQYFGPGTRLTVL.